This TCR beta chain came from a study of beta chain features in type 1 diabetes. In the study overall: Sorted cells numbering roughly 100,000,000 were examined across all samples.

Study-wide findings and caveats: Within each of all four CD4+ subsets, Type 1 diabetes patients had TCRB CDR3s that were moderately but significantly shorter.

Reverse transcription of all isolated RNA meant that expressed TCRB transcripts were sequenced. Method: immunoSEQ multiplex PCR; TCRdb's copy keeps in-frame clones and lacks some. The sample contains approximately 360,000 clones, 10% to 15% of which appear only once. There are 15 residues in the CDR3. Trimming took off 4 bases at V and 2 bases at J, with 15 bases between the two ends. From germline, CDR1 is LGHNA and CDR2 YSLEER. This clone was observed a few times. Its antigen remains unidentified. The receptor was derived from a young woman with type 1 diabetes. The gene calls are TRBV4-3 and TRBJ2-7; D call uncertain. The sequenced sample consisted of naive CD4+ T cells from blood. Here the CDR3 DNA reads TGCGCCAGCAGCCCCAGTCGCGGTACCCCCTACGAGCAGTACTTC. This gives the protein CASSPSRGTPYEQYF.